This T cell receptor beta chain comes out of a study of cytomegalovirus exposure and HLA in healthy donors. Germline V gene data show CDR1 as MNHNS and CDR2 as SASEGT. Trimming removed 0 bases at V and 0 bases at J, with 12 bases between. CDR3 length equals 17 residues. PCR was performed using 60 Vbeta and 13 Jbeta primers. This table comes from immunoSEQ multiplex PCR, and its TCRdb copy is limited to in-frame clones, with some not included. This sample has some 100,000 clones, with roughly 80% found just once. This sequence originates from a male donor in good health and CMV-seropositive. Sequencing was done on a sample of PBMCs. The genes are TRBV6-1 and TRBJ2-1; D not certain. CDR3 bases: TGTGCCAGCAGTGAAGCGCCCTTAGTTAGCTCCTACAATGAGCAGTTCTTC. Its protein is CASSEAPLVSSYNEQFF.